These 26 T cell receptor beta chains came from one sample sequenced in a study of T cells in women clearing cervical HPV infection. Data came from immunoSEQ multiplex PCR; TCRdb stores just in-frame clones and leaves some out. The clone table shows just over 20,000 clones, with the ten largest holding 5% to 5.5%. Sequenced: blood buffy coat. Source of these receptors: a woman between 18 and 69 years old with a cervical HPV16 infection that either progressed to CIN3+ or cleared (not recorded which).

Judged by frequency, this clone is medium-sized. The CDR3 sequence: CASSDPRGRQGLDTGELFF. CDR3 bases read: TGTGCCAGCAGTGACCCGAGGGGGCGACAGGGGCTCGACACCGGGGAG. J is TRBJ2-2 and V is TRBV6-4, with TRBD1 matching 8 bases. Coverage ceases 3 residues before the CDR3 finishes, and the germline J gene fills in the end. Germline assignment: CDR1 MRHNA and CDR2 SNTAGT. The ends lost 2 bases at V and 3 bases at J; junction bases unmatched: 14. The CDR3 loop spans 19 amino acids.

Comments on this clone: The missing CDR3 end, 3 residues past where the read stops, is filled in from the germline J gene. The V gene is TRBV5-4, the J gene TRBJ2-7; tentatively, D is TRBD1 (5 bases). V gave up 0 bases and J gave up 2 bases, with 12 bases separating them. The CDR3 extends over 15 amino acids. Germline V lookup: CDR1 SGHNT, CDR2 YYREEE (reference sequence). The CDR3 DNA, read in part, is TGTGCCAGCAGCTTGGAAGGACACGGTGCCTACGAG. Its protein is CASSLEGHGAYE. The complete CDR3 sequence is CASSLEGHGAYEQYF. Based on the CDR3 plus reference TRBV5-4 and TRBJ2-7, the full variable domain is ETGVTQSPTHLIKTRGQQVTLRCSSQSGHNTVSWYQQALGQGPQFIFQYYREEENGRGNFPPRFSGLQFPNYSSELNVNALELDDSALYLCASSLEGHGAYEQYFGPGTRLTVT.

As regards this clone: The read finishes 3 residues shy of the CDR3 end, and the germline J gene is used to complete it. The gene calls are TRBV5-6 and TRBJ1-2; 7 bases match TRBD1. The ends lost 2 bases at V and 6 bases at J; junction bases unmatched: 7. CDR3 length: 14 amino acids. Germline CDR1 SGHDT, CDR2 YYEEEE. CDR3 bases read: TGTGCCAGCAGCTTCTACAGGGGATTCGATGGC. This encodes CASSFYRGFDG. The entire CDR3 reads CASSFYRGFDGYTF.

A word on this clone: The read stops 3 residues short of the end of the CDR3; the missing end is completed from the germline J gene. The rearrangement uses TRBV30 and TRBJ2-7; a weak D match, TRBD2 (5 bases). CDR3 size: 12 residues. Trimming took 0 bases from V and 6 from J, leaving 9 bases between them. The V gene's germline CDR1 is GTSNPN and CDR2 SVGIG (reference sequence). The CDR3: CAWSVSGFEQYF. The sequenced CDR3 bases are TGTGCCTGGAGTGTATCGGGGTTCGAG.

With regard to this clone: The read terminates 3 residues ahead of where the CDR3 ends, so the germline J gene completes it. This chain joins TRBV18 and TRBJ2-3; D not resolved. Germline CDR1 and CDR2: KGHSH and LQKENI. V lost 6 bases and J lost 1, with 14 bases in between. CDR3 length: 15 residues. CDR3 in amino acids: CASSPYQPGTDTQYF. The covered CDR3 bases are TGTGCCAGCTCCCCGTACCAACCGGGCACAGATACG. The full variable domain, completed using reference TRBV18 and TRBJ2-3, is NAGVMQNPRHLVRRRGQEARLRCSPMKGHSHVYWYRQLPEEGLKFMVYLQKENIIDESGMPKERFSAEFPKEGPSILRIQQVVRGDSAAYFCASSPYQPGTDTQYFGPGTRLTVL.

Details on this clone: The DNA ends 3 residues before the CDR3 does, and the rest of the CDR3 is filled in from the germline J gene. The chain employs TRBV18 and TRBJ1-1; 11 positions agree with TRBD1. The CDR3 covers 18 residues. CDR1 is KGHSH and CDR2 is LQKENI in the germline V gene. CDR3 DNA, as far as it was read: TGTGCCAGCTCACCCCGGACAGGGGGCGCGGGGAGCACAGATACG. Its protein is CASSPRTGGAGSTDT. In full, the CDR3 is CASSPRTGGAGSTDTAFF.

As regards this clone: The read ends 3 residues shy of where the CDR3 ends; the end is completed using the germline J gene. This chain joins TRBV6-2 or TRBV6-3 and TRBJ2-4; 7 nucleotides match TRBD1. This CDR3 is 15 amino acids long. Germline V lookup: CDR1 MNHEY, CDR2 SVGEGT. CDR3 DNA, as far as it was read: TGTGCCAGCAGGCAACAACAGGGGACAGCGAGCGGT. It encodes CASRQQQGTASG. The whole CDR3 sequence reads CASRQQQGTASGQYF.

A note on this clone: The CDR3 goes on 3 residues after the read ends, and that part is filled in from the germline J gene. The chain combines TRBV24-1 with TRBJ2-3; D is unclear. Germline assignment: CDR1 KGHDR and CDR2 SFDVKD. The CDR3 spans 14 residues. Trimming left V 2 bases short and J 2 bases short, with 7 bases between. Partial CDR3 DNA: TGTGCCACCAGTGATTCATCCTACACAGATACG. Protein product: CATSDSSYTDT. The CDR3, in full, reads CATSDSSYTDTQYF.

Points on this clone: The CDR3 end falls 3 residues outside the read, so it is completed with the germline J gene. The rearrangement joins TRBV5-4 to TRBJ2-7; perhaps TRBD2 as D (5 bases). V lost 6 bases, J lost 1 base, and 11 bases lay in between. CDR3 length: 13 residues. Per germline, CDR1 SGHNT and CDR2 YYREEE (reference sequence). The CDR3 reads CASMSGDSYEQYF. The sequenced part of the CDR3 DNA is TGTGCCAGCATGTCCGGGGATTCCTACGAG.

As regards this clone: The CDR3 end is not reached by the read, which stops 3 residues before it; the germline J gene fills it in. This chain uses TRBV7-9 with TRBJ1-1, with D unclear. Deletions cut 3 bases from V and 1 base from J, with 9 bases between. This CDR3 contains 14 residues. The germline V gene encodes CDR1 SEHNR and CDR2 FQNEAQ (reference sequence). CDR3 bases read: TGTGCCAGCAGCTTGGGCACCCAGAACACTGAA. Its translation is CASSLGTQNTE. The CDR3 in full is CASSLGTQNTEAFF.

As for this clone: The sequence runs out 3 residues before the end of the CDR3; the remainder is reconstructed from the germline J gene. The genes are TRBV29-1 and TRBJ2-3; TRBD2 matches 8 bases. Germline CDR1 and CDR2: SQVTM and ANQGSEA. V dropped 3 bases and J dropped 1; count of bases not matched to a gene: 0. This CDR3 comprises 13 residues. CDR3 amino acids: CSVERGGTDTQYF. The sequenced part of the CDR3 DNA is TGCAGCGTTGAGCGGGGGGGCACAGATACG.

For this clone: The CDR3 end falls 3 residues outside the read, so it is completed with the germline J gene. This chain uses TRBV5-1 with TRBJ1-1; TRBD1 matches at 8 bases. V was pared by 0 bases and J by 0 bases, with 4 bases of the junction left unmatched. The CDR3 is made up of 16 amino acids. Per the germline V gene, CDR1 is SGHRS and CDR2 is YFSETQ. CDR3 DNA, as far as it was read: TGCGCCAGCAGCTTGGCCCCGGGACAGGTGAACACTGAA. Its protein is CASSLAPGQVNTE. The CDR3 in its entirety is CASSLAPGQVNTEAFF.

CDR3 residues: CASSHEVLRGPVETQYF. The DNA read from the CDR3 is TGTGCCAGCTCACACGAAGTCCTCAGGGGGCCCGTAGAGACC. The V gene is TRBV18, the J gene TRBJ2-5, with TRBD1 identical over 8 bases. The missing CDR3 end, 3 residues past where the read stops, is filled in from the germline J gene. V trimming: 4 bases; J trimming: 4 bases; junction bases outside the gene matches: 14. In germline, CDR1 is KGHSH, CDR2 LQKENI. This CDR3 has 17 amino acids.

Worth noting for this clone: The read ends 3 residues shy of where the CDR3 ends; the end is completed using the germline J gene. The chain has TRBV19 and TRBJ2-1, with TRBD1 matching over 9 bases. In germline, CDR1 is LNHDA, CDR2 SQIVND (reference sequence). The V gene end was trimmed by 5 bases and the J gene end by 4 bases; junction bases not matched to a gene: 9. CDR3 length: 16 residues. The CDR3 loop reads CASSAGTGSLYNEQFF. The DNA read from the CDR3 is TGTGCCAGTAGTGCCGGGACAGGGAGCCTTTACAATGAG.

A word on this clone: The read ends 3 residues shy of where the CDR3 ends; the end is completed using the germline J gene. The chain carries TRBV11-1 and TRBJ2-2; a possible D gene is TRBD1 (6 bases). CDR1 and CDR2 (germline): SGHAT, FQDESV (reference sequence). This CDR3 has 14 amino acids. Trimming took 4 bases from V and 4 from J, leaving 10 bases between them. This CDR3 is CASSSRGTTGELFF. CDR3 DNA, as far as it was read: TGTGCCAGCAGCTCAAGGGGGACCACCGGGGAG. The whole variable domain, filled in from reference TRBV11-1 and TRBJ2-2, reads EAEVAQSPRYKITEKSQAVAFWCDPISGHATLYWYRQILGQGPELLVQFQDESVVDDSQLPKDRFSAERLKGVDSTLKIQPAELGDSAMYLCASSSRGTTGELFFGEGSRLTVL.

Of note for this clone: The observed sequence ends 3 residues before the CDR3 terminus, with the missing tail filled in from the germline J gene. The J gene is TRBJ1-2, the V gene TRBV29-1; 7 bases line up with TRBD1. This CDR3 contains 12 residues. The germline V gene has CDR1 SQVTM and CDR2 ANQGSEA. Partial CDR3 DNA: TGCAGCGTCACCGAGGGGGCCCGAGGC. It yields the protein CSVTEGARG. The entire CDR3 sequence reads CSVTEGARGYTF.

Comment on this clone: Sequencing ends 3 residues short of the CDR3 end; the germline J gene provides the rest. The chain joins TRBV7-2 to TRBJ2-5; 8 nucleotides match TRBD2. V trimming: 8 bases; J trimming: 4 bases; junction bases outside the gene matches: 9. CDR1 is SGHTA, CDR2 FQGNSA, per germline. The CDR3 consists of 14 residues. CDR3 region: CASRSRGGGETQYF. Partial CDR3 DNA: TGTGCCAGCCGTTCCCGGGGGGGAGGAGAGACC. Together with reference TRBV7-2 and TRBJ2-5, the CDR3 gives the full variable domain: GAGVSQSPSNKVTEKGKDVELRCDPISGHTALYWYRQSLGQGLEFLIYFQGNSAPDKSGLPSDRFSAERTGGSVSTLTIQRTQQEDSAVYLCASRSRGGGETQYFGPGTRLLVL.

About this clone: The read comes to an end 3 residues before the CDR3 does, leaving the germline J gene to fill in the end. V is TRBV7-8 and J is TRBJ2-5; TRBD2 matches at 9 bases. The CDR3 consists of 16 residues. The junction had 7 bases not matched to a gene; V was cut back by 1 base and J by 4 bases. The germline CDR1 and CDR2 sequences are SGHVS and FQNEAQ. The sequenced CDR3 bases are TGTGCCAGCAGCTTAGACAAGCGGGGGGCCTTAGAGACC. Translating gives CASSLDKRGALET. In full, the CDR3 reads CASSLDKRGALETQYF.

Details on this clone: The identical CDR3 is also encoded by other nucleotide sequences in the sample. The covered CDR3 bases are TGCGCCAGCAGCTCCTCAGGGGGGTACAATGAG. This codes for CASSSSGGYNE. In full, the CDR3 is CASSSSGGYNEQFF. The V gene is TRBV5-1, the J gene TRBJ2-1; D may be TRBD1 (7 bases). From the germline J gene comes the end of the CDR3, since the read stops 3 residues before it. Looked up from germline, CDR1 is SGHRS and CDR2 is YFSETQ. Trimming cost V 3 bases and J 4 bases, with 11 bases left between them. The CDR3 covers 14 residues.

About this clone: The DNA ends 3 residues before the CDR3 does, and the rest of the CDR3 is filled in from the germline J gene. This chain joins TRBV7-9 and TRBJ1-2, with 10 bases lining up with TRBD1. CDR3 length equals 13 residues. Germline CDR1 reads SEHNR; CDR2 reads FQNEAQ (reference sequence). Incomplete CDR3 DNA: TGTGCCAGCAGACGACAGGGGGCGCAGGGC. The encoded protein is CASRRQGAQG. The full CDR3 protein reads CASRRQGAQGYTF.

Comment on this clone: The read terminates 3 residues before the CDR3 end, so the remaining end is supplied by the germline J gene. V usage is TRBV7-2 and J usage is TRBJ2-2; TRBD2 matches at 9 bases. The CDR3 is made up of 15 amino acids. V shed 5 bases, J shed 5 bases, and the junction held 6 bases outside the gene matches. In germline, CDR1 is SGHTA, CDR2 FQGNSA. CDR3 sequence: CASSPGTSRTGELFF. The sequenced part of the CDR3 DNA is TGTGCCAGCAGCCCCGGGACTAGCCGAACCGGGGAG.

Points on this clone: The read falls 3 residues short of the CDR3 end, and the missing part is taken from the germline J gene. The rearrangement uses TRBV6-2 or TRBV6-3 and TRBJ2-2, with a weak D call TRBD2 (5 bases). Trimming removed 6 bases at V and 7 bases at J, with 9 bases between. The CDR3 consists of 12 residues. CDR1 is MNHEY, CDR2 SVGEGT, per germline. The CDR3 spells CASRLGFGELFF. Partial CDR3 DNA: TGTGCCAGCAGACTAGGGTTCGGGGAG.

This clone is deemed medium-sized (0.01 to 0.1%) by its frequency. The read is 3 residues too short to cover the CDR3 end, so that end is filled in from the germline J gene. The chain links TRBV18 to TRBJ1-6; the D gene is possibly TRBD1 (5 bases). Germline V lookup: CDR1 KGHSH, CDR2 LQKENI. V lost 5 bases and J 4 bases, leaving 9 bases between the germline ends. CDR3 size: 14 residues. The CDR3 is CASSTAGYNSPLHF. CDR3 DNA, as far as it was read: TGTGCCAGCTCAACGGCAGGGTATAATTCACCC.

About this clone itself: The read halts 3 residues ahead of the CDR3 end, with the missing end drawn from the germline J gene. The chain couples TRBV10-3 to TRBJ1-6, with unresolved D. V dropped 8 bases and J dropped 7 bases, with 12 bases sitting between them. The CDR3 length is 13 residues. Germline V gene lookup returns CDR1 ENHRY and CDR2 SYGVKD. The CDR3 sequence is CAIALQPNSPLHF. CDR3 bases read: TGTGCCATCGCGCTACAGCCAAATTCACCC.

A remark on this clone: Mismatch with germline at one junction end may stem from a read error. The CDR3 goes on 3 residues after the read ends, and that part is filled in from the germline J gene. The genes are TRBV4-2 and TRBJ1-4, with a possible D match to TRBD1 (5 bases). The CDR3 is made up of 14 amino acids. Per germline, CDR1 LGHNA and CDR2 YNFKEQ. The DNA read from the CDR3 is TGCGCCAGCAGCCAAGCGGGGGTAGGGGAAAAA. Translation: CASSQAGVGEK. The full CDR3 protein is CASSQAGVGEKLFF.

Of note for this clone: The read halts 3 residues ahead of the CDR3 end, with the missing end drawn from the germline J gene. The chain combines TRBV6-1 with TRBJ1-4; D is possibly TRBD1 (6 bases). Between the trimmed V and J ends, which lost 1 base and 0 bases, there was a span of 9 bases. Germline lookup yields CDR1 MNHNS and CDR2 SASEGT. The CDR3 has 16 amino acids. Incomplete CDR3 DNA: TGTGCCAGCAGTGAAGTAGGGGGAGCAACTAATGAAAAA. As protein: CASSEVGGATNEK. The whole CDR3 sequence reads CASSEVGGATNEKLFF.